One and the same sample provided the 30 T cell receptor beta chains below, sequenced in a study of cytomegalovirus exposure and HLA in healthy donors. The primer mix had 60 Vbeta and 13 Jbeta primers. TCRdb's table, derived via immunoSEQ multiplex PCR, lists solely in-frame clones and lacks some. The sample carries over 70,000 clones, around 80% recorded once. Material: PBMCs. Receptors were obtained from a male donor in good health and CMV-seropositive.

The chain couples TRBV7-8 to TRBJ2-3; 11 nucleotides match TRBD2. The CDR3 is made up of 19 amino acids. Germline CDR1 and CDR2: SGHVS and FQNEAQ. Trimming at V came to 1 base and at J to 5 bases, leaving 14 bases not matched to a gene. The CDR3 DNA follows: TGTGCCAGCAGCTTAGTCGAGGCTAGCGGGAGGTCTCGAATAGATACGCAGTATTTT. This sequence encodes CASSLVEASGRSRIDTQYF.

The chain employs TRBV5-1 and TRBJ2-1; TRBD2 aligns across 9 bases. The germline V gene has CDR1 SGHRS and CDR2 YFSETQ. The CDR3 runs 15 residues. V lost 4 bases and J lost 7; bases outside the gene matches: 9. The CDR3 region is CASSPAVAGVNEQFF. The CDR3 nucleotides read TGCGCCAGCAGCCCGGCGGTAGCGGGAGTAAATGAGCAGTTCTTC.

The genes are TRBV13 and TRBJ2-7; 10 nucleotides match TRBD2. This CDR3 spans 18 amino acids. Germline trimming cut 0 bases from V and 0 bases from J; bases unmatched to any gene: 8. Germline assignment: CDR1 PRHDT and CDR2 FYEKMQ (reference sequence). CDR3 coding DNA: TGTGCCAGCAGCTTAGGCCTAGCGGGAGCAAACAGCTCCTACGAGCAGTACTTC. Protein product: CASSLGLAGANSSYEQYF.

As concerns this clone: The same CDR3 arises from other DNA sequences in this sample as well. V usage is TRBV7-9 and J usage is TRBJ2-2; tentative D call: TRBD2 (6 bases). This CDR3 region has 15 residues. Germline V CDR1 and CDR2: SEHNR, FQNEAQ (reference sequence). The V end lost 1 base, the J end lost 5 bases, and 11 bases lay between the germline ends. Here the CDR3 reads CASSLVSGRTGELFF. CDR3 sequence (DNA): TGTGCCAGCAGCTTAGTTAGCGGAAGGACCGGGGAGCTGTTTTTT.

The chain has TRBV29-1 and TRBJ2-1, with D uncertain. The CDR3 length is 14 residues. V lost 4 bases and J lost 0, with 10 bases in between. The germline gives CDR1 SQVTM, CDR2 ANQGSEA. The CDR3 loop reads CSVVGPFSYNEQFF. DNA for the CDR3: TGCAGCGTTGTTGGGCCATTCTCCTACAATGAGCAGTTCTTC.

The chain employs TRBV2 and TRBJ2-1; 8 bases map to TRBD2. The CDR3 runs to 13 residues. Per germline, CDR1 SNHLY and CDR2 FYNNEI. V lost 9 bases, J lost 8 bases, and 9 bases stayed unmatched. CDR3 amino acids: CASRASGSHEQFF. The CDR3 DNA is TGTGCCAGTCGAGCCAGCGGGAGCCATGAGCAGTTCTTC.

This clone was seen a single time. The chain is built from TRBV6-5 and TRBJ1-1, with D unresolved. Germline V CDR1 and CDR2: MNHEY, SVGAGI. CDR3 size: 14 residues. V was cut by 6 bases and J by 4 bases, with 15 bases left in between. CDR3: CASRRNRETTEAFF. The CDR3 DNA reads TGTGCCAGCAGGAGAAATCGGGAGACCACTGAAGCTTTCTTT.

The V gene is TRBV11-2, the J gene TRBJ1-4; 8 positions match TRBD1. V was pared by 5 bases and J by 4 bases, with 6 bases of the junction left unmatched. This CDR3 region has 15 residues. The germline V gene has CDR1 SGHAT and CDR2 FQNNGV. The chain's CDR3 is CASSPGQGNNEKLFF. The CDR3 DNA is TGTGCCAGCAGCCCAGGACAGGGAAATAATGAAAAACTGTTTTTT. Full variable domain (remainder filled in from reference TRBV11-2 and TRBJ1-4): EAGVAQSPRYKIIEKRQSVAFWCNPISGHATLYWYQQILGQGPKLLIQFQNNGVVDDSQLPKDRFSAERLKGVDSTLKIQPAKLEDSAVYLCASSPGQGNNEKLFFGSGTQLSVL.

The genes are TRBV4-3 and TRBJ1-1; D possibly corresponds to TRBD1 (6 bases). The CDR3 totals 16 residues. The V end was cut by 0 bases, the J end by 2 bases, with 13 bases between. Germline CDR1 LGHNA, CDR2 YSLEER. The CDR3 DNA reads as TGCGCCAGCAGCCAAGATCGGACAGCATTAAACACTGAAGCTTTCTTT. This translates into CASSQDRTALNTEAFF.

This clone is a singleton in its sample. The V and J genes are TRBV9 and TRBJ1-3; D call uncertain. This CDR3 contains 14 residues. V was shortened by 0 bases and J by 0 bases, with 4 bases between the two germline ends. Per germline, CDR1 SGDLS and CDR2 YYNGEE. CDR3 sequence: CASSVAGSGNTIYF. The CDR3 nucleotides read TGTGCCAGCAGCGTAGCAGGCTCTGGAAACACCATATATTTT.

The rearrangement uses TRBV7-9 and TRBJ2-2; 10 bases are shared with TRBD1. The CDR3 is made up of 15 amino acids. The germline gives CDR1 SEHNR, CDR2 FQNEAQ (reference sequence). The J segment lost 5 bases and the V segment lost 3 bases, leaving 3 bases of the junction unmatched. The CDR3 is CASSFEGQGTGELFF. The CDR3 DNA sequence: TGTGCCAGCAGCTTCGAGGGACAGGGGACCGGGGAGCTGTTTTTT.

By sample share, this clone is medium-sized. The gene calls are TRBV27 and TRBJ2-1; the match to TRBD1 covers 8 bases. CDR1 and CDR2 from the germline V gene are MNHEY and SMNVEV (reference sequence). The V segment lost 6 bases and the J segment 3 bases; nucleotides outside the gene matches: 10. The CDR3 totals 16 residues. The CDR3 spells CASSLTGQGVYNEQFF. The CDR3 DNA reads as TGTGCCAGCAGCCTTACTGGACAGGGCGTCTACAATGAGCAGTTCTTC.

The CDR3 protein is CASSLGTSGFYNEQFF. CDR3 in DNA: TGCGCCAGCAGCCTAGGGACTAGCGGATTCTACAATGAGCAGTTCTTC. V usage is TRBV4-1 and J usage is TRBJ2-1; 11 nucleotides match TRBD2. CDR3 length: 16 amino acids. Germline CDR1 is MGHRA and CDR2 is YSYEKL. J was trimmed by 3 bases and V by 4 bases; bases with no gene match: 5.

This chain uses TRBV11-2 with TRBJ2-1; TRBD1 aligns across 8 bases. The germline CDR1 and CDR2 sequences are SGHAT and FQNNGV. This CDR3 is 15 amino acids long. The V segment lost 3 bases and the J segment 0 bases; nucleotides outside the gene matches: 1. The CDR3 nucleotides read TGTGCCAGCAGCTTTGACAGGGGCTCCTACAATGAGCAGTTCTTC. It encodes CASSFDRGSYNEQFF.

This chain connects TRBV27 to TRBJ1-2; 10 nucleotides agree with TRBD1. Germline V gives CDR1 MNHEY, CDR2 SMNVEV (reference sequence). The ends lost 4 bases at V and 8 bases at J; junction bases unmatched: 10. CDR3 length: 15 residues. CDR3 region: CASSSGQGSYTGYTF. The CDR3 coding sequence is TGTGCCAGCAGTTCGGGACAGGGGTCTTATACCGGCTACACCTTC.

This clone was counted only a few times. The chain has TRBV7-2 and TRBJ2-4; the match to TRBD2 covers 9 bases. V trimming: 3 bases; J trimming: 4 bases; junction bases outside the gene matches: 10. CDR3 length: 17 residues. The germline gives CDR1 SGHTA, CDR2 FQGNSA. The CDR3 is CASSLGGVGLAKNIQYF. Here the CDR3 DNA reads TGTGCCAGCAGCTTGGGGGGAGTCGGACTAGCGAAAAACATTCAGTACTTC.

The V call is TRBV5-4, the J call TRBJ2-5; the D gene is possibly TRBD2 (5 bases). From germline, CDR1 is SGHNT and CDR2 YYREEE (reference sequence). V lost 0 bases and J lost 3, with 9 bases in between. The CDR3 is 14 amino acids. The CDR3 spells CASSLGGGEETQYF. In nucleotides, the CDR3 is TGTGCCAGCAGCTTGGGAGGAGGAGAAGAGACCCAGTACTTC. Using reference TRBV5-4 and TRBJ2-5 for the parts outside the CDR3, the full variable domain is ETGVTQSPTHLIKTRGQQVTLRCSSQSGHNTVSWYQQALGQGPQFIFQYYREEENGRGNFPPRFSGLQFPNYSSELNVNALELDDSALYLCASSLGGGEETQYFGPGTRLLVL.

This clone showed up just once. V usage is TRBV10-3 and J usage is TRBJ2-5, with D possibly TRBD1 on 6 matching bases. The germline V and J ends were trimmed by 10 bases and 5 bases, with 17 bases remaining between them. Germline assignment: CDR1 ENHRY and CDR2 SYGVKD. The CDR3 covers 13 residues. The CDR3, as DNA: TGTGCCAGTTCCCCCCAGGGGATGGAGACCCAGTACTTC. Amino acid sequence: CASSPQGMETQYF.

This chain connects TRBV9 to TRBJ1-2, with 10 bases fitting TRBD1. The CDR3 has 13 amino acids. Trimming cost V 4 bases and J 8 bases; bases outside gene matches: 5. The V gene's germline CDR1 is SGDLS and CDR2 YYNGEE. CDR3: CASSSGQGSGYTF. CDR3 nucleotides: TGTGCCAGCAGCTCGGGACAGGGGAGCGGCTACACCTTC.

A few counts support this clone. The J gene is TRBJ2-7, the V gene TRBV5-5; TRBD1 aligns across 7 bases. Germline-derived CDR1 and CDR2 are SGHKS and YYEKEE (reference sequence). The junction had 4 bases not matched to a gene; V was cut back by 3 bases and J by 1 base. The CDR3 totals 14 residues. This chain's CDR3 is CASSSTGNSYEQYF. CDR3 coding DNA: TGTGCCAGCAGCTCGACAGGGAATTCCTACGAGCAGTACTTC.

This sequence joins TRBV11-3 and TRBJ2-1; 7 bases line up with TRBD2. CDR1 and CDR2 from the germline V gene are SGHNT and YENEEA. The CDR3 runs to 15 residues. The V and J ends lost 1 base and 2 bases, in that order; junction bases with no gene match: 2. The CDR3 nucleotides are TGTGCCAGCAGCTTAGGCGGGAGTACCTACAATGAGCAGTTCTTC. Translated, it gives CASSLGGSTYNEQFF.

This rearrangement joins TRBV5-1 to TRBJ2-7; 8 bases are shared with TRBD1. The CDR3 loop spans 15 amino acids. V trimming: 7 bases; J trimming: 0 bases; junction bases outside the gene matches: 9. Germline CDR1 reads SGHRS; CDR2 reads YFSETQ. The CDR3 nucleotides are TGCGCCAGCTCACGACAGGGGTTAAGCTCCTACGAGCAGTACTTC. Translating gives CASSRQGLSSYEQYF.

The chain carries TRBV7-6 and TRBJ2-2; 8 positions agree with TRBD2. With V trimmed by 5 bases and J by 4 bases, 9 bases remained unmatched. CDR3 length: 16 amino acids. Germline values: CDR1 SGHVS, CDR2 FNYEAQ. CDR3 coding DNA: TGTGCCAGCAGCGGTCAAAGCGGGAGCCTCACCGGGGAGCTGTTTTTT. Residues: CASSGQSGSLTGELFF.

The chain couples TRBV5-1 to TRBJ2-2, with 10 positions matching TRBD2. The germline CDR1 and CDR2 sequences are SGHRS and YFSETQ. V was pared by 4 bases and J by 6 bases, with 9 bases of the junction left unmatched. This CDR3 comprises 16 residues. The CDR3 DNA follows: TGCGCCAGCAGCCAGATGGGGACTAGCGTGGCCGGGGAGCTGTTTTTT. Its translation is CASSQMGTSVAGELFF.

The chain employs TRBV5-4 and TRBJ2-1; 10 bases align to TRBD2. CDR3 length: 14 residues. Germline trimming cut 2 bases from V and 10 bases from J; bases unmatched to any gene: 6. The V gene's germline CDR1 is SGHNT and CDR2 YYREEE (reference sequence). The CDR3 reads CASSFSGRQGEQFF. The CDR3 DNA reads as TGTGCCAGCAGCTTTAGCGGGAGGCAGGGCGAGCAGTTCTTC.

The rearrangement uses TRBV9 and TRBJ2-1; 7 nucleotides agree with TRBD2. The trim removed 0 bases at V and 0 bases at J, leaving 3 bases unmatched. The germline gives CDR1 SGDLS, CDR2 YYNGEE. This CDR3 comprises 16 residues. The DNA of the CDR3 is TGTGCCAGCAGCGTAGACGGGGGGTCCTCCTACAATGAGCAGTTCTTC. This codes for CASSVDGGSSYNEQFF.

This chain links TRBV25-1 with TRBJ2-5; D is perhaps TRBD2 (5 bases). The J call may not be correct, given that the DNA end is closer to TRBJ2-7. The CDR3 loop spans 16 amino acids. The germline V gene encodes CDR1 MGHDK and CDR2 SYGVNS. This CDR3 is CASSESSGWLSYEQYF. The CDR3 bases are TGTGCCAGCAGTGAATCTTCGGGGTGGCTTTCCTACGAGCAGTACTTC.

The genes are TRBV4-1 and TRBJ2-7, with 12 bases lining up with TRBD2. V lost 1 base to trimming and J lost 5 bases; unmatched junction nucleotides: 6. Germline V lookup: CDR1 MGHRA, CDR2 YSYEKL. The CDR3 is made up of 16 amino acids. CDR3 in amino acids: CASSQVLAGGRHEQYF. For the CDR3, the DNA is TGCGCCAGCAGCCAAGTACTAGCGGGAGGTCGCCACGAGCAGTACTTC.

The CDR3 DNA is TGTGCCAGCAGTTACTTTCCCCCTTACTCTGGAAACACCATATATTTT. It translates to CASSYFPPYSGNTIYF. This chain connects TRBV6-5 to TRBJ1-3; D unclear. Germline V gene lookup returns CDR1 MNHEY and CDR2 SVGAGI. The V gene lost 1 base and the J gene lost 0 bases, with 10 bases spanning the gap. CDR3 length: 16 residues.

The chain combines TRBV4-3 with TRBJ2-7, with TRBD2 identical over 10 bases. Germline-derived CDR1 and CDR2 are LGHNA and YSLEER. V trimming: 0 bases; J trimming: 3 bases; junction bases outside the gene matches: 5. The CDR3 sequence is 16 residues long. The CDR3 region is CASSQEASGSDYEQYF. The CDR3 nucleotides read TGCGCCAGCAGCCAAGAGGCTAGCGGGAGTGACTACGAGCAGTACTTC.